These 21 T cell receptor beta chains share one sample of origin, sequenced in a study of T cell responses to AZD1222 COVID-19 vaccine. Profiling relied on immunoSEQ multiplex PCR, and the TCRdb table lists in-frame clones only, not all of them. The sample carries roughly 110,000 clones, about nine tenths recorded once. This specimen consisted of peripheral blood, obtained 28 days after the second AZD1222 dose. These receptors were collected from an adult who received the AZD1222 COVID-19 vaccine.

The CDR3: CASSMDRVNSPLHF. The CDR3 DNA reads as TGTGCCAGTAGTATGGACAGGGTTAATTCACCCCTCCACTTT. The genes are TRBV19 and TRBJ1-6; 8 bases align to TRBD1. Germline trimming cut 3 bases from V and 6 bases from J; bases unmatched to any gene: 1. The CDR3 spans 14 residues. CDR1 and CDR2 from the germline V gene are LNHDA and SQIVND (reference sequence).

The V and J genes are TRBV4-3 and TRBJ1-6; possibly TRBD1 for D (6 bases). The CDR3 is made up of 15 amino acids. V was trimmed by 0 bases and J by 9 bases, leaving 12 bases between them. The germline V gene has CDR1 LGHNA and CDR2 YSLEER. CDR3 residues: CASSQDQQGFSPLHF. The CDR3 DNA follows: TGCGCCAGCAGCCAAGACCAACAGGGATTTTCACCCCTCCACTTT.

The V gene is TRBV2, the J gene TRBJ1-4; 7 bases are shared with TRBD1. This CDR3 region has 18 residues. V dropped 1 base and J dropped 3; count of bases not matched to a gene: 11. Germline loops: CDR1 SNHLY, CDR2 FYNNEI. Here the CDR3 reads CASSEGPTGYGSNEKLFF. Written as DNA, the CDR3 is TGTGCCAGCAGTGAAGGTCCGACAGGGTATGGCTCTAATGAAAAACTGTTTTTT.

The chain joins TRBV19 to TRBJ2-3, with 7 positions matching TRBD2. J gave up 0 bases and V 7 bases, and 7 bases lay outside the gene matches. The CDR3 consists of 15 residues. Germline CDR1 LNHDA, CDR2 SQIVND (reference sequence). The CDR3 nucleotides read TGTGCCAGTACCAGGACTAGAAGGAGCACAGATACGCAGTATTTT. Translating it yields CASTRTRRSTDTQYF.

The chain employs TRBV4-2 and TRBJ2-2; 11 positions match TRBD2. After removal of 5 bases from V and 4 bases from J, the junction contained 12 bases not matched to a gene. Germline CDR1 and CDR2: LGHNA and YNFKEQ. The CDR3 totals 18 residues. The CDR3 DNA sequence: TGTGCCAGCAGCACAGGGACTAGCGGCTCCGCGGGCACCGGGGAGCTGTTTTTT. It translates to CASSTGTSGSAGTGELFF.

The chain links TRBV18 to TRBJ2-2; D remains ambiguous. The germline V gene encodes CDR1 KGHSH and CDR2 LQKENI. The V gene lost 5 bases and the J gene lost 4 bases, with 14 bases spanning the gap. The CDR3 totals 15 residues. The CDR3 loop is CASSGGRTGTGELFF. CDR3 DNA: TGTGCCAGCTCAGGTGGCCGCACGGGCACCGGGGAGCTGTTTTTT.

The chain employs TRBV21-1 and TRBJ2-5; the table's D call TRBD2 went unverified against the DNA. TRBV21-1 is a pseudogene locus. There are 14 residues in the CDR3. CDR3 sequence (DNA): TGTGCCAGCAGCAAAGGAACTAGCGATGAGACCCAGTACTTC. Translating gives CASSKGTSDETQYF.

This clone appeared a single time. Here the CDR3 DNA reads TGTGCCAGCAGCCAAGACTCGTGGCTTGGAGCTTTCTTT. Amino acids: CASSQDSWLGAFF. The chain carries TRBV4-2 and TRBJ1-1; D is undetermined. Germline V CDR1 and CDR2: LGHNA, YNFKEQ. The V end was cut by 0 bases, the J end by 10 bases, with 12 bases between. This CDR3 is 13 amino acids long.

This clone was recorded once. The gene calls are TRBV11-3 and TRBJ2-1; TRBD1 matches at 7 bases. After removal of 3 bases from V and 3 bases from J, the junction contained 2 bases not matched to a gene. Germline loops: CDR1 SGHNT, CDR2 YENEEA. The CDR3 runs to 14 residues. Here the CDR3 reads CASSFQGDYNEQFF. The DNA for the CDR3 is TGTGCCAGCAGCTTTCAGGGGGACTACAATGAGCAGTTCTTC.

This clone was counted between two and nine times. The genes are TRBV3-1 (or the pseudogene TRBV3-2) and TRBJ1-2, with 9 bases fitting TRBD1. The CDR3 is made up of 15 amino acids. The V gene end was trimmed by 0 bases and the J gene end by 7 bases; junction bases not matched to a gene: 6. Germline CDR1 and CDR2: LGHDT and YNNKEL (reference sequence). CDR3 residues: CASSQDPQGAGGYTF. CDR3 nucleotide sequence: TGTGCCAGCAGCCAAGATCCACAGGGGGCGGGTGGCTACACCTTC.

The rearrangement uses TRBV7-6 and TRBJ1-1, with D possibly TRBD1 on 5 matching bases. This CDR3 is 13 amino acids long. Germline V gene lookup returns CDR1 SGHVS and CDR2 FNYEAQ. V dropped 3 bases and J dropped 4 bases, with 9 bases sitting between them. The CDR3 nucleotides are TGTGCCAGCAGCTTGGGACTGAGCACTGAAGCTTTCTTT. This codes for CASSLGLSTEAFF.

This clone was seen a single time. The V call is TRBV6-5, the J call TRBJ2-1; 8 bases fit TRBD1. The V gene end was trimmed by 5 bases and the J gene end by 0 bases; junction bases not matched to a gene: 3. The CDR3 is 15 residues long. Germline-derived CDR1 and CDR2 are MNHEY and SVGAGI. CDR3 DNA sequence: TGTGCCAGCAGTCCCACAGGGGGCTCCTACAATGAGCAGTTCTTC. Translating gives CASSPTGGSYNEQFF.

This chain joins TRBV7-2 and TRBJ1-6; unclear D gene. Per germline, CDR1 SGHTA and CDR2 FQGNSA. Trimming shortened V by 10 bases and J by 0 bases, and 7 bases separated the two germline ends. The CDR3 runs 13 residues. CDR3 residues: CATGSSYNSPLHF. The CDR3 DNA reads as TGTGCCACCGGAAGCTCCTATAATTCACCCCTCCACTTT.

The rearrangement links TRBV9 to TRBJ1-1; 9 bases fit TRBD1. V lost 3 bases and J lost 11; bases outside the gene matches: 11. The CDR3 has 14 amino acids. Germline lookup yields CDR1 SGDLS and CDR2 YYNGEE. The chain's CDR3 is CASSENGGQGRAFF. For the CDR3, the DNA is TGTGCCAGCAGCGAAAACGGGGGACAGGGCAGGGCTTTCTTT. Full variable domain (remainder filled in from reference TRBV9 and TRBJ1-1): DSGVTQTPKHLITATGQRVTLRCSPRSGDLSVYWYQQSLDQGLQFLIQYYNGEERAKGNILERFSAQQFPDLHSELNLSSLELGDSALYFCASSENGGQGRAFFGQGTRLTVV.

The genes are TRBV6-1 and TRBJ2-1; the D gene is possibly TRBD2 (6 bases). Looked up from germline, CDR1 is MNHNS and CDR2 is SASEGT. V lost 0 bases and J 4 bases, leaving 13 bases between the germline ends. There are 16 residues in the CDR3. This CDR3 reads CASSEAGGVAYNEQFF. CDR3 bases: TGTGCCAGCAGTGAAGCTGGCGGGGTCGCTTACAATGAGCAGTTCTTC.

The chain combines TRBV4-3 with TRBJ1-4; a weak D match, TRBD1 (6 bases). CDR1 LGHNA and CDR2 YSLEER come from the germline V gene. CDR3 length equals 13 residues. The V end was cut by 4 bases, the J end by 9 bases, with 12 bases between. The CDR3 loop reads CASSRGGNQKLFF. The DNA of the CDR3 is TGCGCCAGCAGCCGAGGGGGAAATCAAAAACTGTTTTTT.

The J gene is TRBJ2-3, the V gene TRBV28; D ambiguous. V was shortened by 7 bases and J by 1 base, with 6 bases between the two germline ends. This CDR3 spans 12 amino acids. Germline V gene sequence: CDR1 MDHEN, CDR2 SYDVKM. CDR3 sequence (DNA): TGTGCCAGCACTTATGGCACAGATACGCAGTATTTT. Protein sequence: CASTYGTDTQYF. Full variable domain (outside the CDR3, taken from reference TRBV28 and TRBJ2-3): DVKVTQSSRYLVKRTGEKVFLECVQDMDHENMFWYRQDPGLGLRLIYFSYDVKMKEKGDIPEGYSVSREKKERFSLILESASTNQTSMYLCASTYGTDTQYFGPGTRLTVL.

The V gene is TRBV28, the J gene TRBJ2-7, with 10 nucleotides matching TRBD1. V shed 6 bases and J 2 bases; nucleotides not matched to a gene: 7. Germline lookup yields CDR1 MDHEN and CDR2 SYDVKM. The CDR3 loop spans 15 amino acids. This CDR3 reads CASRGDRGSPYEQYF. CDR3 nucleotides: TGTGCCAGCAGGGGGGACAGGGGCTCGCCCTACGAGCAGTACTTC.

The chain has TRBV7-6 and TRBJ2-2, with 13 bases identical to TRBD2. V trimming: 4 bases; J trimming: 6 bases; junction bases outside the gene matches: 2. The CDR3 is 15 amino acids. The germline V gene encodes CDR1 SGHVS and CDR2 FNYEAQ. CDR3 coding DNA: TGTGCCAGCAGCTACGGACTAGCGGGGGCCGGGGAGCTGTTTTTT. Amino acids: CASSYGLAGAGELFF.

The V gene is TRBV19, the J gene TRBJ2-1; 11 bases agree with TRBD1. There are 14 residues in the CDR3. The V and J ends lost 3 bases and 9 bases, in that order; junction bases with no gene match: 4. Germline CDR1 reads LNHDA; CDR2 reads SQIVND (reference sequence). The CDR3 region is CASSMGQGVGEQFF. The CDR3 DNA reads TGTGCCAGTAGTATGGGACAGGGGGTCGGTGAGCAGTTCTTC.

The CDR3 DNA sequence: TGTGCCAGCAGTCCTCACCAGGGACAGAATAATTCACCCCTCCACTTT. This translates into CASSPHQGQNNSPLHF. The chain couples TRBV28 to TRBJ1-6; TRBD1 agrees at 7 bases. Per the germline V gene, CDR1 is MDHEN and CDR2 is SYDVKM. V trimming: 5 bases; J trimming: 5 bases; junction bases outside the gene matches: 9. This CDR3 contains 16 residues.